This T cell receptor beta chain stems from a study of molecular identifiers for immune sequencing clone quantification (dated by TCRdb to 2016 to 2018). Looking at the study overall: For a replicate experiment, the RNA from either 20,000 or 100,000 naive CD8 T cells was divided into five aliquots, and four of those aliquots went on to sequencing. The study was a methods study using CD8 T cells to benchmark molecular-identifier clustering-based TCR repertoire sequencing (MIDCIRS) and TCR RNA copy counting.

Receptor libraries were prepared by PCR. These reads were obtained on an Illumina MiSeq. The Qiagen AllPrep DNA/RNA kit was used to purify total RNA. Before analysis, reads from multiple sequencing runs of one library were combined. Per the original workflow: Only reads with exact TCR constant sequence were kept, trimmed to 150 nt, and grouped by their 12-nt molecular barcodes. Reads within each barcode group were sub-clustered using a 15% Levenshtein threshold, and quality-weighted consensus sequences were constructed for each RNA molecule. Non-functional sequences were excluded, and lower-count sequences lying one edit away from another sequence were also excluded. Barcode sub-clusters with fewer than 20% of the maximum read count were removed, based on fitting two negative binomial distributions. TCRdb passed the public sequencing reads through fastp at Q25 and MiXCR, retaining productive beta sequences. When rows share a CDR3 protein, they turn into one entry using the most common DNA and genes. What appears here as the V and J calls and clone size reflects TCRdb's work, not the paper's. The sample has over 35,000 distinct CDR3 sequences on record, roughly 20% of them singletons. Together, the top ten hold around 7% of the sample.

This clonotype was picked up many times. The target of this receptor is not known. No much larger clone exists at a distance of one base, and base qualities are not known. The full study reports these points: Spiked-in Jurkat TCR RNA equivalent to a single cell was reported to be detectable even among over 800,000 naive CD8 T cells. Without barcode sub-clustering, chimeric consensus sequences inflated TCR diversity; chimeras reached as high as 47%. Modeling gave about three recovered TCR RNA copies per cell versus approximately 10 by digital PCR, implying about 30% capture efficiency. Highly expanded clone sizes could be underestimated if identical TCR molecules share a barcode. In CMV-specific effector cells, over 97% of molecules were held by clones above 20 RNA copies, whereas under 1% of molecules were held by such clones in naive cells.

Naive CD8 T cells, defined as CD8+CD4-CCR7+CD45RA+, were FACS-sorted into RLT Plus buffer on a BD FACSAria II. To compare sensitivity, a portion of naive CD8 T cell RNA was divided equally between MIDCIRS and a Smart-seq2-style 5'RACE protocol. CD8 T cells were enriched using RosetteSep CD8+ T Cell Enrichment Cocktail and Ficoll-Paque, and the enriched cells then underwent ACK red cell lysis. Sample: naive CD8+ T cells from blood, with Jurkat cell RNA spiked in. The sample's cell subset or site, from its label and the paper: FACS-sorted CD8+CD4-CCR7+CD45RA+ naive T cells. This clonotype was sampled from a human donor in good health. Some libraries in this study had Jurkat cell RNA spiked in.

CDR3 sequence: CASSSTLDTQYF. At the DNA level, the sequence is TGTGCCAGCAGCTCTACATTGGATACGCAGTATTTT. The chain links TRBV12-3 or TRBV12-4 with TRBJ2-3, with no confident D gene call. From cysteine to phenylalanine, the CDR3 is 12 amino acids long. The DNA shown is the 36-base CDR3, in frame from base 1. V is reduced by 6 bases and J by 6 bases, leaving a spacing of 10 bases between them.